This T cell receptor beta chain was recovered during a study of molecular identifiers for immune sequencing clone quantification. Broader study findings: Spiked Jurkat TCR RNA equivalent to one cell reportedly surfaced among some 990,000 naive cells. In CMV-specific effectors, clones above 20 copies held over 99% of molecules; naive, under 1%.

This clonotype was observed many times. The antigen remains unidentified. Previously described methods and listed TCR primers were used for bulk TCR libraries. Via MiXCR, TCRdb re-called the PCR reads, giving one row per CDR3 protein. This sample has 90,000 or so distinct CDR3 sequences; around 23% occur once, and the top ten carry approximately 1%. CDR3 length equals 16 residues. Germline CDR1 is SNHLY and CDR2 is FYNNEI. Between the trimmed V and J ends, which lost 3 bases and 5 bases, there was a span of 17 bases. The clonotype was recovered from a human donor in good health. Some libraries in this study had Jurkat cell RNA spiked in. This chain links TRBV2 with TRBJ1-5, with D unresolved. Sequenced input: naive CD8+ T cells from blood, with Jurkat cell RNA spiked in. Subset defined: FACS-sorted CD8+CD4-CCR7+CD45RA+ naive T cells. The CDR3 is CASSEPREGVDQPQHF. Written as DNA, the CDR3 is TGTGCCAGCAGTGAGCCTAGGGAGGGCGTCGATCAGCCCCAGCATTTT.